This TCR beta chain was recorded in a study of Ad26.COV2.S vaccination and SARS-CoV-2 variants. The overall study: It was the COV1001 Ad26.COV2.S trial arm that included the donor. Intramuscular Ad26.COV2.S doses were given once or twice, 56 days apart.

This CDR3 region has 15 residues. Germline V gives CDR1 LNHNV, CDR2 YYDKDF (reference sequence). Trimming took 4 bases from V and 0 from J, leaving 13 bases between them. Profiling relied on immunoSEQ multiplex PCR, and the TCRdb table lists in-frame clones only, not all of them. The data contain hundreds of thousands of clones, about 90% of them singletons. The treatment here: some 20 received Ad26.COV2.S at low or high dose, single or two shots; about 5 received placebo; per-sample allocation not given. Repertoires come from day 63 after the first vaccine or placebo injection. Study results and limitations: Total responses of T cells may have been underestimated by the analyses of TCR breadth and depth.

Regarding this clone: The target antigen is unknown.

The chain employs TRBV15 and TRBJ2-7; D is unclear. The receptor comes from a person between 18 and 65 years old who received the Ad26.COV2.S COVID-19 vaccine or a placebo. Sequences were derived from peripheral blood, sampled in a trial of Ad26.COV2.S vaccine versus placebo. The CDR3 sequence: CATSNGRRSSYEQYF. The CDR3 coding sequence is TGTGCCACCAGCAACGGGCGCCGCAGCTCCTACGAGCAGTACTTC.